These 25 T cell receptor beta chains were sequenced from one sample in a study of T cell responses to AZD1222 COVID-19 vaccine (dated by TCRdb to the early 2020s). Interpreted using the paper, the time point label stands for: baseline before first vaccination. Library preparation used the immunoSEQ multiplex PCR assay. This is the immuneACCESS table as TCRdb keeps it, with only in-frame sequences that have V and J called. A part of the clones is gone; compared with another copy, unresolved V genes explain less than half, and the rest is unexplained. Across this sample there are 150,000 or so clones, with approximately 92% seen only once. The ten biggest clones cover 2.3% of the sample. Specimen: peripheral blood, collected on day 0 of AZD1222 vaccination. The receptors come from an adult in good health.

About this clone itself: Relative to the germline gene, one junction end is altered; a read error may explain this. The chain is built from TRBV14 and TRBJ2-7; no reliable D call. The CDR3 has 10 amino acids. CDR1 and CDR2 (germline): SGHDN, FVKESK. The CDR3, as DNA: TGTGCCAGAACCTCCTCCGAGCAGTACTTC. Encoded protein: CARTSSEQYF. The variable domain in full, with the rest retrieved from reference TRBV14 and TRBJ2-7, is EAGVTQFPSHSVIEKGQTVTLRCDPISGHDNLYWYRRVMGKEIKFLLHFVKESKQDESGMPNNRFLAERTGGTYSTLKVQPAELEDSGVYFCARTSSEQYFGPGTRLTVT.

The chain couples TRBV18 to TRBJ2-7; the D is unclear. Between the trimmed V and J ends, which lost 1 base and 2 bases, there was a span of 12 bases. Per germline, CDR1 KGHSH and CDR2 LQKENI. This CDR3 contains 15 residues. The CDR3 DNA follows: TGTGCCAGCTCACCACTGGGCCACCCTCCCTACGAGCAGTACTTC. Translating it yields CASSPLGHPPYEQYF.

This clone has just a few counts. The chain recombines TRBV7-2 with TRBJ2-1, with D tentatively TRBD2 (5 bases). V was pared by 5 bases and J by 15 bases, with 17 bases between. CDR3 length: 12 residues. From germline, CDR1 is SGHTA and CDR2 FQGNSA. The CDR3 loop is CASSRGWAGLFF. The CDR3 DNA reads as TGTGCCAGCAGCCGCGGGTGGGCCGGGCTGTTCTTC.

This sequence joins TRBV2 and TRBJ2-1, with 7 bases lining up with TRBD1. This CDR3 contains 14 residues. The V and J ends lost 2 bases and 7 bases, in that order; junction bases with no gene match: 5. CDR1 is SNHLY, CDR2 FYNNEI, per germline. The CDR3 protein is CASSEWDSLNEQFF. The DNA for the CDR3 is TGTGCCAGCAGTGAATGGGACAGCCTAAATGAGCAGTTCTTC.

The V gene is TRBV20-1, the J gene TRBJ2-7, with 10 positions matching TRBD1. This CDR3 region has 11 residues. The germline gives CDR1 DFQATT, CDR2 SNEGSKA (reference sequence). J was trimmed by 5 bases and V by 8 bases; bases with no gene match: 3. The CDR3 loop reads CSPGQGNEQYF. The CDR3 DNA is TGCAGTCCGGGACAGGGGAACGAGCAGTACTTC.

The chain links TRBV3-1 (or the pseudogene TRBV3-2) to TRBJ1-3, with 8 positions matching TRBD1. This CDR3 has 18 amino acids. Losses at the gene ends were 1 base for V and 0 bases for J; bases not matched to a gene: 8. Looked up from germline, CDR1 is LGHDT and CDR2 is YNNKEL (reference sequence). DNA of the CDR3: TGTGCCAGCAGCCAAGGGAGGCCGGGACAGGTCTCTGGAAACACCATATATTTT. This codes for CASSQGRPGQVSGNTIYF.

The V call is TRBV7-9, the J call TRBJ2-3; 10 bases are a match to TRBD1. V dropped 3 bases and J dropped 10; count of bases not matched to a gene: 7. CDR3 length equals 14 residues. Germline-derived CDR1 and CDR2 are SEHNR and FQNEAQ (reference sequence). CDR3 amino acids: CASSLGTGVGAQYF. The CDR3 DNA reads as TGTGCCAGCAGCTTGGGGACAGGGGTTGGGGCGCAGTATTTT.

The V call is TRBV7-9, the J call TRBJ2-5, with a weak D call TRBD2 (6 bases). Looked up from germline, CDR1 is SEHNR and CDR2 is FQNEAQ (reference sequence). V dropped 8 bases and J dropped 5 bases, with 18 bases sitting between them. CDR3 length equals 14 residues. The CDR3 DNA reads TGTGCCAGCCGAGTGGTCGGGGGAGGCGAGACCCAGTACTTC. It translates to CASRVVGGGETQYF.

This rearrangement joins TRBV7-3 to TRBJ2-1, with TRBD2 matching 11 bases. CDR1 and CDR2 from the germline V gene are SGHTA and FQGTGA. The V and J ends lost 5 bases and 8 bases, in that order; junction bases with no gene match: 8. This CDR3 is built from 15 residues. CDR3 in DNA: TGTGCCAGCAGCCAACCGACTAGCGGGGAGGATGAGCAGTTCTTC. Protein: CASSQPTSGEDEQFF. Looking up the rest from reference TRBV7-3 and TRBJ2-1 gives the full variable domain: GAGVSQTPSNKVTEKGKYVELRCDPISGHTALYWYRQSLGQGPEFLIYFQGTGAADDSGLPNDRFFAVRPEGSVSTLKIQRTERGDSAVYLCASSQPTSGEDEQFFGPGTRLTVL.

The rearrangement joins TRBV7-3 to TRBJ1-1, with D unclear. V was clipped by 5 bases and J by 3 bases, with 13 bases between them. This CDR3 spans 14 amino acids. Germline lookup yields CDR1 SGHTA and CDR2 FQGTGA. CDR3 region: CASSPHPRDTEAFF. The CDR3 DNA is TGTGCCAGCAGCCCTCACCCCCGGGACACTGAAGCTTTCTTT.

The chain is built from TRBV7-2 and TRBJ2-6, with TRBD1 as a possible D gene (5 bases). CDR1 is SGHTA and CDR2 is FQGNSA in the germline V gene. CDR3 length: 18 amino acids. V was shortened by 1 base and J by 0 bases, with 13 bases between the two germline ends. CDR3 nucleotide sequence: TGTGCCAGCAGCTTAGTTGTAGGGGTTAGCTCTGGGGCCAACGTCCTGACTTTC. Translation: CASSLVVGVSSGANVLTF.

The V call is TRBV27, the J call TRBJ2-1, with D uncertain. The CDR3 runs 16 residues. Germline V gene lookup returns CDR1 MNHEY and CDR2 SMNVEV (reference sequence). Trimming removed 5 bases from V and 0 bases from J, with 14 bases in between. CDR3 nucleotides: TGTGCCAGCAGTCCAAACTACGCGAGCTCCTACAATGAGCAGTTCTTC. Translated: CASSPNYASSYNEQFF.

The chain has TRBV24-1 and TRBJ2-3, with a possible D match to TRBD2 (7 bases). V was trimmed by 2 bases and J by 7 bases, leaving 12 bases between them. The length of the CDR3 is 14 residues. The germline V gene has CDR1 KGHDR and CDR2 SFDVKD. The CDR3 region has the DNA TGTGCCACCAGTGATTGGGGGGGGGCGAATACGCAGTATTTT. Translated: CATSDWGGANTQYF.

Only one count was recorded for this clone. This chain links TRBV18 with TRBJ1-1; D not resolved. Germline assignment: CDR1 KGHSH and CDR2 LQKENI. With 2 bases removed from V and 1 base from J, the gap between germline ends came to 5 bases. This CDR3 is built from 13 residues. The CDR3 sequence is CASSPVGNTEAFF. The CDR3 nucleotides are TGTGCCAGCTCACCAGTTGGGAACACTGAAGCTTTCTTT.

The gene calls are TRBV6-5 and TRBJ1-2; tentatively, D is TRBD1 (5 bases). The V end was cut by 0 bases, the J end by 4 bases, with 12 bases between. This CDR3 has 15 amino acids. Germline loops: CDR1 MNHEY, CDR2 SVGAGI. This chain's CDR3 is CASSYSWGSGYGYTF. The CDR3 DNA reads as TGTGCCAGCAGTTACTCCTGGGGCTCAGGCTATGGCTACACCTTC.

This chain connects TRBV9 to TRBJ2-1, with D maybe TRBD2 (6 bases). Germline CDR1 reads SGDLS; CDR2 reads YYNGEE. CDR3 length: 15 residues. Trimming took off 4 bases at V and 2 bases at J, with 13 bases between the two ends. The CDR3 reads CASSPRGDPYNEQFF. The CDR3 nucleotides read TGTGCCAGCAGCCCCCGCGGGGACCCCTACAATGAGCAGTTCTTC.

The rearrangement uses TRBV2 and TRBJ1-5; D is possibly TRBD1 (5 bases). V shed 3 bases and J shed 1 base, with 10 bases lying between them. The CDR3 has 15 amino acids. Germline CDR1 SNHLY, CDR2 FYNNEI. The CDR3 is CASSDQGVSNQPQHF. CDR3 sequence (DNA): TGTGCCAGCAGTGATCAGGGTGTAAGCAATCAGCCCCAGCATTTT.

The genes are TRBV6-2 or TRBV6-3 and TRBJ1-2; TRBD1 aligns across 8 bases. The CDR3 covers 15 residues. V lost 4 bases and J lost 8; bases outside the gene matches: 12. Germline values: CDR1 MNHEY, CDR2 SVGEGT. The CDR3 region has the DNA TGTGCCAGCAGTTCCATCCGGACAGGGACGAGGGGCTACACCTTC. Its translation is CASSSIRTGTRGYTF.

This clone showed up just a few times. The chain uses TRBV4-1 and TRBJ2-2; 8 nucleotides match TRBD1. This CDR3 is built from 16 residues. V shed 1 base and J 6 bases; nucleotides not matched to a gene: 7. Germline V CDR1 and CDR2: MGHRA, YSYEKL. The CDR3 reads CASSQAIRGRAGELFF. CDR3 in DNA: TGCGCCAGCAGCCAAGCTATCAGGGGGCGGGCCGGGGAGCTGTTTTTT.

The rearrangement uses TRBV6-1 and TRBJ1-5, with a possible D match to TRBD1 (6 bases). V was clipped by 2 bases and J by 6 bases, with 14 bases between them. In germline, CDR1 is MNHNS, CDR2 SASEGT. The CDR3 consists of 15 residues. The CDR3 DNA follows: TGTGCCAGCAGTGAACTGGCAGGGGTAGGTCAGCCCCAGCATTTT. It codes for CASSELAGVGQPQHF.

V is TRBV7-9 and J is TRBJ2-2; D remains unclear. Trimming took 1 base from V and 7 from J, leaving 4 bases between them. Germline CDR1 SEHNR, CDR2 FQNEAQ (reference sequence). This CDR3 contains 12 residues. The CDR3 protein is CASSLDFGELFF. The CDR3 DNA follows: TGTGCCAGCAGCTTAGATTTCGGGGAGCTGTTTTTT.

The chain links TRBV7-9 to TRBJ2-2; D could derive from TRBD1 or TRBD2 (6 bases each). The germline V gene has CDR1 SEHNR and CDR2 FQNEAQ (reference sequence). This CDR3 is 16 amino acids long. The V gene lost 0 bases and the J gene lost 7 bases, with 15 bases spanning the gap. The CDR3 here is CASSLASGARVGELFF. CDR3 DNA sequence: TGTGCCAGCAGCTTAGCCTCGGGGGCGCGGGTCGGGGAGCTGTTTTTT.

The chain links TRBV3-1 (or the pseudogene TRBV3-2) to TRBJ2-7; 7 bases agree with TRBD2. Unmatched junction bases numbered 18, after V lost 3 bases and J lost 4 bases. The CDR3 runs 18 residues. Germline-derived CDR1 and CDR2 are LGHDT and YNNKEL (reference sequence). The CDR3 DNA follows: TGTGCCAGCAGCCATGGGGGGGTGCGGGAGATTGGTTTGTACGAGCAGTACTTC. It codes for CASSHGGVREIGLYEQYF.

This chain uses TRBV30 with TRBJ1-5; 8 nucleotides align to TRBD1. Germline CDR1 reads GTSNPN; CDR2 reads SVGIG (reference sequence). The CDR3 contains 14 residues. V lost 8 bases to trimming and J lost 0 bases; unmatched junction nucleotides: 6. The chain's CDR3 is CAIDRGYSNQPQHF. In nucleotides, the CDR3 is TGTGCCATCGACAGGGGTTATAGCAATCAGCCCCAGCATTTT.

The CDR3 spells CASSLYPDVVYGYTF. CDR3 bases: TGTGCCAGCAGCTTATACCCGGACGTCGTCTATGGCTACACCTTC. The V gene is TRBV7-2, the J gene TRBJ1-2; D not resolved. This CDR3 region has 15 residues. Germline values: CDR1 SGHTA, CDR2 FQGNSA. Trimming cost V 2 bases and J 4 bases, with 14 bases left between them.